A selection of T cell receptor beta chains follows, all from one sample in a study of shared clonotypes between healthy human individuals. Clones were sequenced by immunoSEQ multiplex PCR, and TCRdb holds only the in-frame ones, with some missing. Of under 2.5 million clones detected, 85% to 95% appear once; the ten largest clones hold roughly 0.34%. The sample comprised naive CD4+ T cells from PBMCs. The receptors shown here come from a man aged 18 to 30 in good health. Some clones in this sample may be carry-over from other donors' samples. CDR3s leave out the opening cysteine and the closing phenylalanine or tryptophan.

TRBV29-1	TRBJ2-7	SVTSGVSYEQY
TRBV11-3	TRBJ2-7	ASSFLGNHEQY
TRBV29-1	TRBJ2-1	SVYHPIHVNEQF
TRBV2	TRBJ2-3	ASSEEGRQGADTQY
TRBV6-5	TRBJ1-5	ASSYSSRGSNQPQH
TRBV6-1	TRBJ2-7	ASSEQVGGHPRPYEQY
TRBV10-3	TRBJ2-1	AISLPSGGNEQF
TRBV27	TRBJ2-1	ASSLDRDYPYNEQF
TRBV18	TRBJ1-3	ASSQGSGNTIY
TRBV18	TRBJ2-7	ASSPRHYEQY
TRBV7-8	TRBJ2-1	ASSLGPGGGYEQF
TRBV28	TRBJ1-5	ASSSFIRDSINQPQH
TRBV5-1	TRBJ1-1	ASSAGGHTEAF
TRBV7-2	TRBJ2-3	ASSPAHPRGNTQY
TRBV27	TRBJ2-5	ASSFSGSSKTQY
TRBV5-1	TRBJ2-7	ASSSGQGTYEQY
TRBV6-1	TRBJ1-4	ASKTGTVREKLF
TRBV6-6	TRBJ2-2	ASNPPGGEAGELF
TRBV5-1	TRBJ1-1	ASSQQGGTSTEAF
TRBV15	TRBJ2-1	ATSRDGTYNEQF